The 21 T cell receptor beta chains below were found in one sample sequenced in a study of cytotoxic CD8 clonotypes in ibrutinib-treated CLL. Libraries were prepared by immunoSEQ multiplex PCR; TCRdb keeps only in-frame clonotypes and omits some of them. The table has about 63,000 clones, over 60% seen once. The sequenced sample was PBMCs, obtained after 12 months of ibrutinib treatment. The origin of the receptors is a human donor with chronic lymphocytic leukemia.

CDR3 sequence: CASNGPKNTGELFF. The CDR3, as DNA: TGTGCCAGCAATGGACCGAAGAACACCGGGGAGCTGTTTTTT. The V call is TRBV6-1, the J call TRBJ2-2; no clear D gene. V lost 7 bases to trimming and J lost 1 base, with 10 bases between them. Germline loops: CDR1 MNHNS, CDR2 SASEGT. CDR3 length equals 14 residues.

V is TRBV19 and J is TRBJ2-7, with 10 bases identical to TRBD1. This CDR3 is built from 17 residues. Trimming at V came to 2 bases and at J to 4 bases, leaving 11 bases not matched to a gene. The germline V gene has CDR1 LNHDA and CDR2 SQIVND (reference sequence). CDR3 DNA: TGTGCCAGTAGTATAACGTCTGGACAGGGGGGAAATTACGAGCAGTACTTC. It encodes CASSITSGQGGNYEQYF.

The V gene is TRBV28, the J gene TRBJ2-6; possible D gene TRBD1, 6 bases. The CDR3 spans 18 residues. V was cut by 7 bases and J by 5 bases, with 24 bases left in between. Germline CDR1 and CDR2: MDHEN and SYDVKM. CDR3 nucleotides: TGTGCCAGCACCCCAAGGGGGATAGCCGGATTTAGGGCCAACGTCCTGACTTTC. The encoded protein is CASTPRGIAGFRANVLTF.

The genes are TRBV28 and TRBJ2-5; TRBD2 might be the D (5 bases). Germline loops: CDR1 MDHEN, CDR2 SYDVKM. This CDR3 region has 10 residues. V was shortened by 5 bases and J by 10 bases, with 8 bases between the two germline ends. CDR3 protein: CASSGRDQYF. The DNA for the CDR3 is TGTGCCAGCAGTGGCCGGGACCAGTACTTC.

The chain uses TRBV5-4 and TRBJ1-1; TRBD1 matches 7 bases. V gave up 4 bases and J gave up 1 base; unmatched junction bases: 4. Germline CDR1 and CDR2: SGHNT and YYREEE (reference sequence). CDR3 size: 14 residues. CDR3 sequence: CASSGDSRNTEAFF. The CDR3 DNA reads TGTGCCAGCAGCGGGGACAGTAGGAACACTGAAGCTTTCTTT.

This chain uses TRBV6-6 with TRBJ2-1; 9 positions match TRBD2. Unmatched junction bases numbered 1, after V lost 0 bases and J lost 4 bases. The germline V gene has CDR1 MNHNY and CDR2 SVGAGI (reference sequence). This CDR3 is built from 15 residues. The CDR3 sequence: CASSYSREGYNEQFF. The CDR3 DNA is TGTGCCAGCAGTTACTCGCGGGAGGGATACAATGAGCAGTTCTTC.

The genes are TRBV5-4 and TRBJ1-2; TRBD1 matches at 8 bases. V lost 2 bases to trimming and J lost 8 bases; unmatched junction nucleotides: 2. The CDR3 has 12 residues. Germline V gives CDR1 SGHNT, CDR2 YYREEE (reference sequence). CDR3 coding DNA: TGTGCCAGCAGCTTTAGACAGGGGGGCTACACCTTC. Amino acids: CASSFRQGGYTF. The full variable domain, completed using reference TRBV5-4 and TRBJ1-2, is ETGVTQSPTHLIKTRGQQVTLRCSSQSGHNTVSWYQQALGQGPQFIFQYYREEENGRGNFPPRFSGLQFPNYSSELNVNALELDDSALYLCASSFRQGGYTFGSGTRLTVV.

The chain carries TRBV5-1 and TRBJ2-1, with D possibly TRBD2 on 6 matching bases. V was cut by 4 bases and J by 9 bases, with 29 bases left in between. Germline CDR1 and CDR2: SGHRS and YFSETQ. This CDR3 contains 18 residues. The CDR3, as DNA: TGCGCCAGCAGCCACGAAATACCCGGGACTTTTCTAGTGGGTGAGCAGTTCTTC. The encoded protein is CASSHEIPGTFLVGEQFF.

The chain is built from TRBV6-1 and TRBJ2-5; D is undetermined. V lost 3 bases to trimming and J lost 3 bases, with 8 bases between them. CDR1 MNHNS and CDR2 SASEGT come from the germline V gene. The CDR3 extends over 13 amino acids. DNA of the CDR3: TGTGCCAGCAGTGATCCGGGTAAAGAGACCCAGTACTTC. Its translation is CASSDPGKETQYF.

CDR3 amino acids: CASSLEPNYGYTF. The CDR3 nucleotides read TGTGCCAGCAGCTTGGAACCTAACTATGGCTACACCTTC. The rearrangement links TRBV5-6 to TRBJ1-2; no reliable D call. Germline V gene sequence: CDR1 SGHDT, CDR2 YYEEEE. Trimming took 0 bases from V and 0 from J, leaving 3 bases between them. The CDR3 runs to 13 residues.

The chain recombines TRBV28 with TRBJ2-3; either TRBD1 or TRBD2 may supply D (5 bases each). CDR3 length: 15 residues. CDR1 and CDR2 (germline): MDHEN, SYDVKM. Trimming removed 5 bases at V and 1 base at J, with 13 bases between. The CDR3 coding sequence is TGTGCCAGCAGTAGAGGGGAATTTCGCACAGATACGCAGTATTTT. Translation: CASSRGEFRTDTQYF. Drawing the rest from reference TRBV28 and TRBJ2-3, the complete variable domain is DVKVTQSSRYLVKRTGEKVFLECVQDMDHENMFWYRQDPGLGLRLIYFSYDVKMKEKGDIPEGYSVSREKKERFSLILESASTNQTSMYLCASSRGEFRTDTQYFGPGTRLTVL.

This clone was recorded a few times. The chain is built from TRBV2 and TRBJ2-2; a weak D match, TRBD1 (7 bases). This CDR3 comprises 13 residues. V lost 7 bases and J 4 bases, leaving 10 bases between the germline ends. Germline V gene data show CDR1 as SNHLY and CDR2 as FYNNEI. In nucleotides, the CDR3 is TGTGCCAGCATGCAGGGGGGCACCGGGGAGCTGTTTTTT. Translation gives CASMQGGTGELFF. Full variable domain (rest looked up from reference TRBV2 and TRBJ2-2): EPEVTQTPSHQVTQMGQEVILRCVPISNHLYFYWYRQILGQKVEFLVSFYNNEISEKSEIFDDQFSVERPDGSNFTLKIRSTKLEDSAMYFCASMQGGTGELFFGEGSRLTVL.

The chain is built from TRBV28 and TRBJ1-5, with TRBD1 matching over 9 bases. This CDR3 is built from 17 residues. CDR1 MDHEN and CDR2 SYDVKM come from the germline V gene. V dropped 8 bases and J dropped 5; count of bases not matched to a gene: 16. Here the CDR3 reads CASLRGQGFGVYQPQHF. The DNA of the CDR3 is TGTGCCAGCTTGCGGGGACAGGGATTTGGGGTTTATCAGCCCCAGCATTTT.

This chain connects TRBV5-1 to TRBJ2-7, with a tentative D call TRBD1 (5 bases). Germline V gives CDR1 SGHRS, CDR2 YFSETQ. V was trimmed by 2 bases and J by 2 bases, leaving 11 bases between them. The CDR3 runs to 14 residues. CDR3 in DNA: TGCGCCAGCAGCTTAGACAGACATCCCTACGAGCAGTACTTC. Translating gives CASSLDRHPYEQYF.

This clone was seen once. CDR3 sequence (DNA): TGTGCCAGCAGTTTCCGACAGTGGGGCTATGGCTACACCTTC. This sequence encodes CASSFRQWGYGYTF. This chain links TRBV28 with TRBJ1-2; TRBD1 is a possible D gene (5 bases). Germline values: CDR1 MDHEN, CDR2 SYDVKM. V was pared by 3 bases and J by 4 bases, with 12 bases between. This CDR3 has 14 residues.

This clone was seen a handful of times. The chain links TRBV20-1 to TRBJ2-3, with D perhaps matching TRBD2 (5 bases). The V end lost 5 bases, the J end lost 5 bases, and 8 bases lay between the germline ends. Germline assignment: CDR1 DFQATT and CDR2 SNEGSKA (reference sequence). The CDR3 runs 11 residues. In nucleotides, the CDR3 is TGCAGTGCTTCGAGGGAAGATACGCAGTATTTT. Translating it yields CSASREDTQYF.

The rearrangement joins TRBV30 to TRBJ1-1; 8 bases are shared with TRBD1. Germline assignment: CDR1 GTSNPN and CDR2 SVGIG (reference sequence). The CDR3 has 15 residues. With V trimmed by 7 bases and J by 1 base, 11 bases remained unmatched. This CDR3 is CAFGQGPIGNTEAFF. CDR3 nucleotide sequence: TGTGCCTTTGGACAGGGTCCCATCGGGAACACTGAAGCTTTCTTT.

V gene TRBV30 combines with J gene TRBJ2-3; D remains ambiguous. Trimming removed 2 bases at V and 4 bases at J, with 10 bases between. This CDR3 has 13 amino acids. Germline CDR1 reads GTSNPN; CDR2 reads SVGIG (reference sequence). The CDR3 loop reads CAWSQFTADTQYF. DNA of the CDR3: TGTGCCTGGAGTCAGTTTACGGCAGATACGCAGTATTTT.

The J gene is TRBJ1-5, the V gene TRBV27, with a weak D call TRBD1 (5 bases). This CDR3 has 19 residues. Germline V lookup: CDR1 MNHEY, CDR2 SMNVEV (reference sequence). The germline V and J ends were trimmed by 3 bases and 1 base, with 22 bases remaining between them. Written as DNA, the CDR3 is TGTGCCAGCAGTTTCTCTTCAGGGTCTTTCCATATGAGCAATCAGCCCCAGCATTTT. It translates to CASSFSSGSFHMSNQPQHF.

This chain links TRBV9 with TRBJ2-5, with 11 bases identical to TRBD2. V shed 3 bases and J 4 bases; nucleotides not matched to a gene: 14. The CDR3 is 18 amino acids. Per the germline V gene, CDR1 is SGDLS and CDR2 is YYNGEE. The CDR3 DNA reads TGTGCCAGCAGCGGCTCCGGGACTAGCGGTTGGAGAGGAGAGACCCAGTACTTC. Its translation: CASSGSGTSGWRGETQYF.

The V and J genes are TRBV27 and TRBJ2-1; possible D gene TRBD2, 6 bases. This CDR3 has 14 residues. Trimming pared 5 bases from V and 4 bases from J, leaving 12 bases between. CDR1 is MNHEY and CDR2 is SMNVEV in the germline V gene (reference sequence). The CDR3 DNA reads TGTGCCAGCAGTAGAAGGGACTCATACAATGAGCAGTTCTTC. It encodes CASSRRDSYNEQFF.